The 14 T cell receptor beta chains in this list originate from one sample, sequenced in a study of blood T cell repertoires in COVID-19. Clones were sequenced by immunoSEQ multiplex PCR, and TCRdb holds only the in-frame ones, with some missing. The sample contains a few hundred thousand clones, around 90% of which appear only once. Sequences were obtained from PBMCs or T cells enriched from blood (not recorded which). These receptors were taken from a man aged 30 to 45 who had recovered from COVID-19.

The J gene is TRBJ2-1, the V gene TRBV5-4; the D is unclear. Trimming shortened V by 1 base and J by 15 bases, and 14 bases separated the two germline ends. This CDR3 comprises 12 residues. The germline CDR1 and CDR2 sequences are SGHNT and YYREEE (reference sequence). The CDR3 loop reads CASSLMFSPPFF. DNA of the CDR3: TGTGCCAGCAGCTTGATGTTTAGCCCCCCGTTCTTC.

This clone appeared a single time. The J gene is TRBJ2-1, the V gene TRBV7-3; TRBD2 agrees at 8 bases. CDR3 size: 16 residues. J was trimmed by 4 bases and V by 5 bases; bases with no gene match: 10. Looked up from germline, CDR1 is SGHTA and CDR2 is FQGTGA. The CDR3 spells CASSPLPGGNYNEQFF. In nucleotides, the CDR3 is TGTGCCAGCAGCCCGCTTCCGGGGGGGAATTACAATGAGCAGTTCTTC.

The rearrangement links TRBV6-5 to TRBJ1-1; D might be TRBD1 (6 bases). The CDR3 totals 15 residues. Germline CDR1 reads MNHEY; CDR2 reads SVGAGI. V was clipped by 0 bases and J by 3 bases, with 11 bases between them. In DNA, the CDR3 is TGTGCCAGCAGTTACTCCAGGGGATTGGACACTGAAGCTTTCTTT. Translated, it gives CASSYSRGLDTEAFF.

This clone occurred once. This chain joins TRBV6-5 and TRBJ2-7; D is possibly TRBD1 (7 bases). The CDR3 has 14 amino acids. V lost 6 bases, J lost 4 bases, and 16 bases lay in between. Germline V gene data show CDR1 as MNHEY and CDR2 as SVGAGI. CDR3 in amino acids: CASRRGTEAYEQYF. The CDR3 coding sequence is TGTGCCAGCAGACGGGGGACAGAAGCTTACGAGCAGTACTTC.

This chain links TRBV7-9 with TRBJ2-2; 8 bases align to TRBD1. The J segment lost 4 bases and the V segment lost 3 bases, leaving 10 bases of the junction unmatched. The CDR3 consists of 17 residues. Germline CDR1 and CDR2: SEHNR and FQNEAQ (reference sequence). CDR3 DNA sequence: TGTGCCAGCAGCTTCCTCCAGGGGGCGGGGAGCACCGGGGAGCTGTTTTTT. Translated: CASSFLQGAGSTGELFF.

This rearrangement joins TRBV7-2 to TRBJ1-1; D is uncertain. Germline CDR1 and CDR2: SGHTA and FQGNSA. CDR3 size: 14 residues. Trimming stripped 2 bases from V and 6 bases from J, with 13 bases between. The CDR3 region has the DNA TGTGCCAGCAGCTTAAACCTCTGGAGCGCTGAAGCTTTCTTT. It is translated as CASSLNLWSAEAFF. The complete variable domain, with remaining parts taken from reference TRBV7-2 and TRBJ1-1, reads GAGVSQSPSNKVTEKGKDVELRCDPISGHTALYWYRQSLGQGLEFLIYFQGNSAPDKSGLPSDRFSAERTGGSVSTLTIQRTQQEDSAVYLCASSLNLWSAEAFFGQGTRLTVV.

CDR3 sequence: CASSLYYNEQFF. CDR3 DNA sequence: TGTGCCAGCAGTTTGTACTACAATGAGCAGTTCTTC. The rearrangement links TRBV28 to TRBJ2-1; D remains unclear. Trimming cost V 3 bases and J 3 bases, with 3 bases left between them. The CDR3 is 12 residues long. Germline V gene sequence: CDR1 MDHEN, CDR2 SYDVKM.

A remark on this clone: Other DNA sequences of this sample code for an identical CDR3. The genes are TRBV3-1 (or the pseudogene TRBV3-2) and TRBJ1-5, with TRBD1 identical over 8 bases. Per germline, CDR1 LGHDT and CDR2 YNNKEL (reference sequence). This CDR3 spans 13 amino acids. With V trimmed by 3 bases and J by 5 bases, 0 bases remained unmatched. CDR3 in DNA: TGTGCCAGCAGCCAGGACAGGGATCAGCCCCAGCATTTT. It is translated as CASSQDRDQPQHF.

This chain links TRBV11-2 with TRBJ2-2, with D possibly TRBD1 on 6 matching bases. Per the germline V gene, CDR1 is SGHAT and CDR2 is FQNNGV. The V gene lost 4 bases and the J gene lost 2 bases, with 11 bases spanning the gap. This CDR3 spans 15 amino acids. As DNA, the CDR3 is TGTGCCAGCAGCTCCTGGACAGCAAACACCGGGGAGCTGTTTTTT. Translating gives CASSSWTANTGELFF. Variable domain in full (rest from reference TRBV11-2 and TRBJ2-2): EAGVAQSPRYKIIEKRQSVAFWCNPISGHATLYWYQQILGQGPKLLIQFQNNGVVDDSQLPKDRFSAERLKGVDSTLKIQPAKLEDSAVYLCASSSWTANTGELFFGEGSRLTVL.

The V call is TRBV7-9, the J call TRBJ1-2, with 11 bases fitting TRBD1. The trim removed 5 bases at V and 8 bases at J, leaving 7 bases unmatched. The germline CDR1 and CDR2 sequences are SEHNR and FQNEAQ (reference sequence). The CDR3 length is 14 residues. In nucleotides, the CDR3 is TGTGCCAGCAGCCCCGGACAGGGGGCATTCGGCTACACCTTC. This encodes CASSPGQGAFGYTF.

This chain links TRBV10-3 with TRBJ2-7; D possibly corresponds to TRBD1 (5 bases). V was trimmed by 0 bases and J by 0 bases, leaving 15 bases between them. Germline assignment: CDR1 ENHRY and CDR2 SYGVKD. This CDR3 spans 17 amino acids. DNA for the CDR3: TGTGCCATCAGTGAGTCTAAGGACACAGAACACTCCTACGAGCAGTACTTC. Translated, it gives CAISESKDTEHSYEQYF.

The chain joins TRBV6-5 to TRBJ1-5; the D gene is possibly TRBD1 (6 bases). Per germline, CDR1 MNHEY and CDR2 SVGAGI. The germline V and J ends were trimmed by 5 bases and 4 bases, with 12 bases remaining between them. The CDR3 has 14 amino acids. The CDR3 loop reads CASSPPQGNQPQHF. DNA of the CDR3: TGTGCCAGCAGTCCACCCCAGGGGAATCAGCCCCAGCATTTT.

The V and J genes are TRBV9 and TRBJ2-7, with TRBD2 matching 9 bases. This CDR3 is 16 amino acids long. V was pared by 0 bases and J by 2 bases, with 6 bases of the junction left unmatched. Germline V CDR1 and CDR2: SGDLS, YYNGEE. The CDR3 DNA sequence: TGTGCCAGCAGCGTAGGCCTAGCGGGGAAAACCTACGAGCAGTACTTC. Amino acids: CASSVGLAGKTYEQYF.

The chain joins TRBV9 to TRBJ2-5; the D gene is possibly TRBD1 (6 bases). The CDR3 length is 15 residues. CDR1 is SGDLS, CDR2 YYNGEE, per germline. Between the trimmed V and J ends, which lost 3 bases and 0 bases, there was a span of 12 bases. Here the CDR3 reads CASSADSLYQETQYF. CDR3 nucleotide sequence: TGTGCCAGCAGCGCGGACAGTTTGTACCAAGAGACCCAGTACTTC.